One TCR beta chain is described in this entry. Its antigen is currently not known. This may stem from a read error, because a much larger clone lies one nucleotide away. The TCR beta CDR3 region was amplified from genomic DNA by two rounds of multiplex PCR. The first PCR round used primers specific to each TRBV and TRBJ gene, and the primer sequences were filed in Chinese patent CN105087789A. Universal primers were used in the second round of PCR. The Roche High Pure PCR Template Preparation Kit was used to extract genomic DNA from frozen PBMCs. The libraries underwent paired-end sequencing with 151 bp reads on an Illumina HiSeq 3000. In the original analysis: CutAdapt was used to discard raw reads that did not contain the multiplex PCR primer sequences. Using PEAR, the high-quality paired reads were merged into contigs. By alignment to reference sequences, MiXCR assigned TRB V, D and J gene segments to each contig. CDR3 sequences were clustered by base quality and sequence similarity to remove sequencing errors. Shannon entropy, normalized by the natural log of the productive TCR sequence number, served as the measure of diversity. Clonality was computed as one minus the ratio of Shannon entropy to the natural log of the number of unique clonotypes. The Youden index of ROC curves was used to select progression-free survival cut-offs for repertoire metrics, and analyses were performed in R 3.5.3. TCRdb applied fastp at Q25 and MiXCR to the public reads, then kept only in-frame beta chains. Rows merge per CDR3 protein into single entries with the most common DNA and genes. The V and J calls, along with clone size, are taken from TCRdb and not from the paper's own processing. The sample table lists tens of thousands of distinct CDR3 sequences, less than 30% of them with a count of one. The ten top clones hold around 8.1% of the sample.

These data belong to a study of prognosis after radiotherapy for stage I lung cancer listed by TCRdb under 2021. Study-wide context: Roughly 20 stage I NSCLC patients were enrolled in Nanjing, China, between 2018 and January 2019. The study sequenced 40 or so blood samples from roughly 20 patients, one before and one after SBRT per patient. About 5 patients had oligometastatic NSCLC after surgical resection of the primary tumor, and about 15 had newly diagnosed primary stage I lung tumors. Tumor histology was squamous cell carcinoma in about seven patients and adenocarcinoma in twelve. After SBRT, distant metastases developed in about 20% of the 19 patients at a median of approximately 7 months, while the remaining 15 patients had no significant progression. In every patient, SBRT was given without any concurrent therapy. SBRT was delivered in 3 to 5 fractions with a biologically effective dose of at least 100 Gy, and image-guided IMRT or VMAT was used for delivery. All patients were regarded as medically inoperable, because of comorbidities in about eleven patients and refusal of surgery in 7 or 8 patients. Ages in the cohort of about a dozen men and more than 5 women ranged from roughly 50 to 85 years, with a median of 74. Peripheral blood TCR beta repertoires were profiled in stage I NSCLC patients before and after stereotactic body radiotherapy, and the study then linked these repertoires to distant failure. Beyond this particular receptor, the publication reports: TRBV and TRBJ usage frequencies reportedly differed by metastasis status, in two V genes at baseline and in roughly ten V and two J genes after SBRT. All reported P values were unadjusted for multiple comparisons. The study was limited by its small cohort and short follow-up, and the findings require independent validation. Post-SBRT Shannon entropy and its change from baseline were lower in patients who developed distant metastases; baseline Shannon entropy was not associated with metastases. Unique TCR clone counts fell after SBRT (median about 9,600 before versus about 7,400 after; Wilcoxon paired P=0.011). No determination of tumor specificity was made for expanded TCR clones.

All patients had node-negative disease on CT and PET/CT, and none had a history of other malignancies or had previously received chemotherapy or radiotherapy. At each of two time points, approximately 6 milliliters of peripheral venous blood were collected in EDTA tubes. PBMCs were isolated by Ficoll-Paque Plus density-gradient centrifugation. Immediately after collection, samples were stored at -80 degrees C until analysis. This clonotype was obtained from a donor aged 50 or older with non-small cell lung cancer. This specimen was PBMCs, taken before or after stereotactic body radiation therapy (not recorded which).

The DNA sequence is as follows: TGTGCCAGCAGCTACGGCATTAGCTGGGGCGATGAGCAGTTCTTC. Its protein reads: CASSYGISWGDEQFF. Recombination linked TRBV7-2 to TRBJ2-1; the best D guess is TRBD1, with 5 bases matching. Trimming takes 4 bases from V and 8 bases from J, and the germline ends sit 18 bases apart. Spanning cysteine to phenylalanine, the CDR3 consists of 15 amino acids. The only DNA kept is the CDR3, 45 bases in frame from the first base. Via the germline V gene, CDR1 is SGHTA and CDR2 FQGNSA. Supplemented by the reference TRBV7-2 and TRBJ2-1 proteins around the CDR3, the complete variable domain is GAGVSQSPSNKVTEKGKDVELRCDPISGHTALYWYRQSLGQGLEFLIYFQGNSAPDKSGLPSDRFSAERTGGSVSTLTIQRTQQEDSAVYLCASSYGISWGDEQFFGPGTRLTVL.